The rows below give T cell receptor beta chains drawn from one sample of a study of shared clonotypes between healthy human individuals. Profiling relied on immunoSEQ multiplex PCR, and the TCRdb table lists in-frame clones only, not all of them. The table lists about 1.5 million clones, around 98% of them singletons, with roughly 0.45% in the top ten. The sequencing input was naive CD4+ T cells sorted from blood. Receptors originate from a man between 25 and 39 years old in good health. Both conserved end residues are part of each CDR3. D genes are given only for firm matches. A clone size is listed for some rows: how often the clone was seen (once, few, many), or a class if it is expanded.

TRBJ1-1 | . | TRBV28 | . | TGTGCCAGCAGTTATCGAGGTGAAGCTTTCTTT | CASSYRGEAFF
TRBJ2-7 | . | TRBV5-1 | TRBD1 | TGCGCCAGCAGCCCTGGGACAGGCCAACCCTACGAGCAGTACTTC | CASSPGTGQPYEQYF
TRBJ1-1 | . | TRBV6-6 | . | TGTGCCAGCAGTTACTTGGAAAACACTGAAGCTTTCTTT | CASSYLENTEAFF
TRBJ2-7 | . | TRBV28 | . | TGTGCCAGCAGTTTATTCGGGGGTCGGGACTACGAGCAGTACTTC | CASSLFGGRDYEQYF
TRBJ2-7 | . | TRBV11-1 | . | TGTGCCAGCGATCCGGATAGCTCGTACGAGCAGTACTTC | CASDPDSSYEQYF
TRBJ2-7 | . | TRBV21-1 | . | TGTGCCAGCAGCCTGGACAGGGGGCCCCACGAGCAGTACTTC | CASSLDRGPHEQYF
TRBJ1-5 | . | TRBV10-2 | TRBD1 | TGCGCCAGCAGACAGGGGGCCTATCAGCCCCAGCATTTT | CASRQGAYQPQHF
TRBJ2-7 | . | TRBV29-1 | . | TGCAGCGTTGAAGCGACTATCGGGAGAAACTACGAGCAGTACTTC | CSVEATIGRNYEQYF
TRBJ1-4 | . | TRBV18 | . | TGTGCCAGCTCACCATATGACAGACAGATAACTAATGAAAAACTGTTTTTT | CASSPYDRQITNEKLFF
TRBJ2-5 | . | TRBV27 | TRBD2 | TGTGCCAGCAGTCCCGGGACTAGCGGGCGGAAAGAGACCCAGTACTTC | CASSPGTSGRKETQYF
TRBJ1-1 | . | TRBV6-5 | . | TGTGCCAGCAGTTACTCGTATAGGTCAGTATACACTGAAGCTTTCTTT | CASSYSYRSVYTEAFF
TRBJ2-2 | . | TRBV9 | . | TGTGCCAGCAGCGTGGAAGGGGCGCGGCCCGGCACCGGGGAGCTGTTTTTT | CASSVEGARPGTGELFF
TRBJ1-3 | . | TRBV5-1 | . | TGCGCCAGCAGCTTACGGGCATCCAGTACCGGTCTCCCTGGAAACACCATATATTTT | CASSLRASSTGLPGNTIYF
TRBJ2-5 | . | TRBV5-4 | TRBD2 | TGTGCCAGCAGCTTCGGGTCCTCCGCGGGAGTTTTTGGGCAAGAGACCCAGTACTTC | CASSFGSSAGVFGQETQYF
TRBJ2-7 | . | TRBV27 | . | TGTGCCAGCAGTTCCGGGACACCACCCTACGAGCAGTACTTC | CASSSGTPPYEQYF
TRBJ1-1 | . | TRBV29-1 | TRBD1 | TGCAGCGCCGTCCCCGGGACAGGAGGCGGCCGGGCTTTCTTT | CSAVPGTGGGRAFF
TRBJ2-1 | once | TRBV11-3 | . | TGTGCCAGCAGCTTAGATACGAGGGTTGGCTACAATGAGCAGTTCTTC | CASSLDTRVGYNEQFF
TRBJ2-1 | once | TRBV7-2 | . | TGTGCCAGCAGCTTAGCGGCCGGACCGATCTCCTACAATGAGCAGTTCTTC | CASSLAAGPISYNEQFF
TRBJ1-5 | . | TRBV5-1 | . | TGCGCCAGCAGCTTGGAATGGGGTAGCAATCAGCCCCAGCATTTT | CASSLEWGSNQPQHF
TRBJ1-2 | . | TRBV7-9 | . | TGTGCCAGCAGCTTTGTGAGGGACGGCTACACCTTC | CASSFVRDGYTF
TRBJ2-7 | . | TRBV4-1 | . | TGCGCCAGCAGCCAATTAACTAGACGGTACGAGCAGTACTTC | CASSQLTRRYEQYF
TRBJ2-1 | . | TRBV5-1 | TRBD2 | TGCGCCAGCAGCCCCGATTTTAGCGGGAGCTCCTACAATGAGCAGTTCTTC | CASSPDFSGSSYNEQFF
TRBJ2-3 | once | TRBV14 | TRBD1 | TGTGCCAGCAGCCACCGACAGGGCCATAGAGATACGCAGTATTTT | CASSHRQGHRDTQYF
TRBJ1-1 | . | TRBV18 | TRBD1 | TGTGCCAGCTCACCGGGACAGGGGGCCAACACTGAAGCTTTCTTT | CASSPGQGANTEAFF
TRBJ1-1 | . | TRBV9 | . | TGTGCCAGCAGCGTAGCTACGGGGTCGGCCAGTGAAGCTTTCTTT | CASSVATGSASEAFF
TRBJ2-2 | . | TRBV11-3 | . | TGTGCCAGCAGCTTGGGCAGGGGGGTCGGGGAGCTGTTTTTT | CASSLGRGVGELFF
TRBJ2-7 | . | TRBV9 | TRBD2 | TGTGCCAGCAGCGGGGGGACTAGCAACGGATACGAGCAGTACTTC | CASSGGTSNGYEQYF
TRBJ2-1 | . | TRBV11-3 | TRBD2 | TGTGCCAGCAGCTTGCAGGGACTATTCGCGCTTGGCGTGTTCTTC | CASSLQGLFALGVFF
TRBJ2-3 | . | TRBV29-1 | . | TGCAGCGTAGGACGGGGGCGAGGAGATACGCAGTATTTT | CSVGRGRGDTQYF
TRBJ2-1 | . | TRBV7-9 | TRBD2 | TGTGCCAGCAGCTTAGGTCTTCGGAGCGGGAGAGGATGGGAGCAGTTCTTC | CASSLGLRSGRGWEQFF
TRBJ2-1 | . | TRBV5-1 | . | TGCGCCAGCAGCAAGCCTGCAACCTTAACCTACAATGAGCAGTTCTTC | CASSKPATLTYNEQFF
TRBJ2-5 | . | TRBV29-1 | . | TGCAGCGTTGGGAGCTATCAAGAGACCCAGTACTTC | CSVGSYQETQYF
TRBJ2-3 | . | TRBV20-1 | . | TGCAGTGGCCACGATTCCCCTACGCAGTATTTT | CSGHDSPTQYF
TRBJ2-6 | . | TRBV7-3 | TRBD1 | TGTGCCAGCAGCTTAGCGGGACAGGGAGGGGCCAACGTCCTGACTTTC | CASSLAGQGGANVLTF
TRBJ2-3 | . | TRBV5-4 | TRBD2 | TGTGCCAGCAGCCCAAGACTAGCGGGAGCTAGGGATACGCAGTATTTT | CASSPRLAGARDTQYF
TRBJ1-2 | . | TRBV19 | . | TGTGCCAGTAGTGCCCTCCGGCGTAACTATGGCTACACCTTC | CASSALRRNYGYTF
TRBJ2-7 | . | TRBV6-6 | TRBD2 | TGTGCCAGCAGACGCGCTAGCGGGAGTGGCTACGAGCAGTACTTC | CASRRASGSGYEQYF
TRBJ2-3 | . | TRBV5-1 | . | TGCGCCAGCAGCTTGCGGGGGGCGCACACAGATACGCAGTATTTT | CASSLRGAHTDTQYF
TRBJ1-2 | . | TRBV29-1 | TRBD1 | TGCAGCGTTGTCTCGAGAGGGGGACAGAGGGGCAGTCTCTATGGCTACACCTTC | CSVVSRGGQRGSLYGYTF
TRBJ2-7 | . | TRBV10-2 | . | TGCGCCAGCAGTGCCCCAGGGGGGTCAGGGAAGGAGCAGTACTTC | CASSAPGGSGKEQYF
TRBJ1-1 | . | TRBV5-1 | TRBD1 | TGCGCCAGCAGCCTTTTAACAGGGGGGACTGAAGCTTTCTTT | CASSLLTGGTEAFF
TRBJ2-3 | . | TRBV29-1 | . | TGCAGCTTCAGCAGGGTTTCGGATACGCAGTATTTT | CSFSRVSDTQYF
TRBJ2-1 | . | TRBV10-2 | TRBD2 | TGCGCCAGCAGTCGCCCGGGACTAGCGGGACGGCATGAGCAGTTCTTC | CASSRPGLAGRHEQFF
TRBJ2-1 | . | TRBV9 | . | TGTGCCAGCAGCGCCCCACTGGACTACCACAATGAGCAGTTCTTC | CASSAPLDYHNEQFF
TRBJ2-7 | . | TRBV6-5 | . | TGTGCCAGCAGACGGGGAATCCCCTACGAGCAGTACTTC | CASRRGIPYEQYF
TRBJ2-1 | . | TRBV5-1 | TRBD2 | TGCGCCAGCAGGGGAGGGGATAGCGGGGCTTTGAGTGAGCAGTTCTTC | CASRGGDSGALSEQFF
TRBJ2-1 | . | TRBV20-1 | . | TGCAGTGCCTATATCAATGAGCAGTTCTTC | CSAYINEQFF
TRBJ1-4 | . | TRBV5-5 | . | TGTGCCAGCAGCTCTTATCAAGGAGGTAAAGAAAAACTGTTTTTT | CASSSYQGGKEKLFF
TRBJ2-7 | . | TRBV5-1 | TRBD1 | TGCGCCAGCAGCACTCCAGACAGGGACGAGCAGTACTTC | CASSTPDRDEQYF
TRBJ2-7 | . | TRBV15 | . | TGTGCCACCAGCAAGGACTCCTCCTACGAGCAGTACTTC | CATSKDSSYEQYF
TRBJ1-2 | . | TRBV28 | . | TGTGCCAGCAGTTTATCCTCCCCGAGCGACTTGAATGGCTACACCTTC | CASSLSSPSDLNGYTF
TRBJ2-7 | . | TRBV5-5 | . | TGTGCCAGCAGCTTGGAGGGGTCCTTTTCCTACGAGCAGTACTTC | CASSLEGSFSYEQYF
TRBJ2-7 | . | TRBV28 | TRBD2 | TGTGCCAGCAGGACACTAATTTCGAGCGGGAGACCGCTCTACGAGCAGTACTTC | CASRTLISSGRPLYEQYF
TRBJ2-1 | . | TRBV10-3 | . | TGTGCCATCAGTGAGCTGGGGGAGCAGTTCTTC | CAISELGEQFF
TRBJ2-5 | . | TRBV30 | TRBD2 | TGTGCCTGGAGGACAGGTCCAAGCGGGAGAGAGACCCAGTACTTC | CAWRTGPSGRETQYF
TRBJ2-4 | . | TRBV29-1 | TRBD1 | TGCAGCGTTGCGGGACAGGCGGGTACCGACATTCAGTACTTC | CSVAGQAGTDIQYF
TRBJ2-1 | . | TRBV7-2 | TRBD1 | TGTGCCAGCAGCTTGACAGGGTTAGTTGAGCAGTTCTTC | CASSLTGLVEQFF